These 18 T cell receptor beta chains share one sample of origin, sequenced in a study of blood T cell repertoires in COVID-19. TCRdb's copy holds only in-frame clones and misses some; the assay was immunoSEQ multiplex PCR. Of about 160,000 clones listed, 80% to 95% are singletons. Source material: peripheral blood. The receptors shown here come from a woman aged 45-65 years with acute or convalescent COVID-19.

This clone was detected only once. The V call is TRBV6-5, the J call TRBJ1-2, with a weak D call TRBD1 (6 bases). Deletions cut 2 bases from V and 6 bases from J, with 10 bases between. Germline V gene data show CDR1 as MNHEY and CDR2 as SVGAGI. This CDR3 is 13 amino acids long. The CDR3 DNA reads TGTGCCAGCAGTTACGGGGGGGCGGATGGCTACACCTTC. This codes for CASSYGGADGYTF.

The chain employs TRBV27 and TRBJ2-3; tentatively, D is TRBD1 (6 bases). This CDR3 has 13 residues. V was clipped by 6 bases and J by 3 bases, with 10 bases between them. CDR1 is MNHEY and CDR2 is SMNVEV in the germline V gene (reference sequence). CDR3 amino acids: CASSYGQTDTQYF. CDR3 coding DNA: TGTGCCAGCAGCTATGGACAGACAGATACGCAGTATTTT.

This rearrangement joins TRBV4-1 to TRBJ2-7; 10 bases map to TRBD2. CDR3 length: 16 amino acids. Trimming at V came to 0 bases and at J to 3 bases, leaving 5 bases not matched to a gene. The germline V gene has CDR1 MGHRA and CDR2 YSYEKL. The CDR3 spells CASSQDLAGANYEQYF. CDR3 coding DNA: TGCGCCAGCAGCCAAGATCTAGCGGGAGCCAACTACGAGCAGTACTTC.

The rearrangement joins TRBV5-1 to TRBJ1-1, with D perhaps TRBD1 (5 bases). Trimming took off 0 bases at V and 10 bases at J, with 13 bases between the two ends. CDR3 size: 13 residues. Germline-derived CDR1 and CDR2 are SGHRS and YFSETQ. CDR3 sequence: CASSLAFGQGAFF. The CDR3 coding sequence is TGCGCCAGCAGCTTGGCCTTCGGTCAGGGAGCTTTCTTT. The whole variable domain, filled in from reference TRBV5-1 and TRBJ1-1, reads KAGVTQTPRYLIKTRGQQVTLSCSPISGHRSVSWYQQTPGQGLQFLFEYFSETQRNKGNFPGRFSGRQFSNSRSEMNVSTLELGDSALYLCASSLAFGQGAFFGQGTRLTVV.

This sequence joins TRBV7-9 and TRBJ2-7; 7 nucleotides line up with TRBD1. Trimming at V came to 4 bases and at J to 3 bases, leaving 15 bases not matched to a gene. Germline V gene sequence: CDR1 SEHNR, CDR2 FQNEAQ (reference sequence). The CDR3 contains 17 residues. CDR3: CASSSDTGQRIFYEQYF. The CDR3 DNA sequence: TGTGCCAGCAGCTCCGATACGGGACAGCGGATCTTCTACGAGCAGTACTTC.

The rearrangement links TRBV29-1 to TRBJ1-2; 9 bases align to TRBD1. The germline gives CDR1 SQVTM, CDR2 ANQGSEA. The CDR3 sequence is 14 residues long. The CDR3 sequence: CRLDRGSPLSSYTF. The CDR3 bases are TGCAGGCTGGACAGGGGTTCCCCCCTCTCTAGCTACACCTTC. Filled out from reference TRBV29-1 and TRBJ1-2, the complete variable domain reads SAVISQKPSRDICQRGTSLTIQCQVDSQVTMMFWYRQQPGQSLTLIATANQGSEATYESGFVIDKFPISRPNLTFSTLTVSNMSPEDSSIYLCRLDRGSPLSSYTFGSGTRLTVV.

The chain has TRBV3-1 (or the pseudogene TRBV3-2) and TRBJ2-7; 10 bases agree with TRBD1. Germline V gene data show CDR1 as LGHDT and CDR2 as YNNKEL (reference sequence). V lost 4 bases to trimming and J lost 9 bases; unmatched junction nucleotides: 15. The CDR3 contains 16 residues. CDR3 region: CASSPPRTGGTLRQYF. The CDR3 DNA reads TGTGCCAGCAGCCCCCCTAGGACAGGGGGAACACTGAGGCAGTACTTC.

The V gene is TRBV27, the J gene TRBJ2-1, with TRBD2 identical over 7 bases. Unmatched junction bases numbered 4, after V lost 2 bases and J lost 6 bases. Germline assignment: CDR1 MNHEY and CDR2 SMNVEV (reference sequence). CDR3 length: 14 residues. Here the CDR3 reads CASSLAGERNEQFF. The CDR3 DNA reads TGTGCCAGCAGTTTAGCGGGAGAACGCAATGAGCAGTTCTTC.

The chain couples TRBV6-2 or TRBV6-3 to TRBJ2-7; 9 positions agree with TRBD2. The V segment lost 8 bases and the J segment 2 bases; nucleotides outside the gene matches: 4. CDR1 MNHEY and CDR2 SVGEGT come from the germline V gene. This CDR3 has 13 residues. CDR3 sequence reads: CASCPSGAYEQYF. CDR3 DNA: TGTGCCAGCTGCCCTAGCGGGGCCTACGAGCAGTACTTC.

The genes are TRBV13 and TRBJ1-5, with D tentatively TRBD1 (6 bases). Germline V CDR1 and CDR2: PRHDT, FYEKMQ (reference sequence). V lost 3 bases and J lost 2, with 11 bases in between. The CDR3 is 15 amino acids. This CDR3 reads CASSFQGQGNQPQHF. The CDR3 DNA follows: TGTGCCAGCAGCTTTCAGGGGCAGGGCAATCAGCCCCAGCATTTT.

The chain links TRBV20-1 to TRBJ1-1, with D unclear. The V and J ends lost 5 bases and 10 bases respectively, with 14 bases between them. Germline V gene lookup returns CDR1 DFQATT and CDR2 SNEGSKA (reference sequence). The CDR3 has 11 amino acids. CDR3 in DNA: TGCAGTGCTGCCCCACAGAACGGAGCTTTCTTT. Its translation: CSAAPQNGAFF.

This rearrangement joins TRBV9 to TRBJ1-3, with D possibly being TRBD1 (5 bases). Germline V gene lookup returns CDR1 SGDLS and CDR2 YYNGEE. Trimming pared 0 bases from V and 3 bases from J, leaving 10 bases between. The CDR3 covers 15 residues. CDR3 amino acids: CASSVGGTGGNTIYF. The CDR3 DNA follows: TGTGCCAGCAGCGTAGGGGGCACTGGTGGAAACACCATATATTTT.

The chain joins TRBV27 to TRBJ2-7; tentatively, D is TRBD2 (5 bases). The CDR3 is 13 amino acids. Trimming took off 4 bases at V and 1 base at J, with 8 bases between the two ends. The germline CDR1 and CDR2 sequences are MNHEY and SMNVEV (reference sequence). The CDR3 nucleotides read TGTGCCAGCAGTTATGGACTGTCCTACGAGCAGTACTTC. Residues: CASSYGLSYEQYF.

The V gene is TRBV7-8, the J gene TRBJ2-2; D unresolved. Germline loops: CDR1 SGHVS, CDR2 FQNEAQ. V lost 8 bases to trimming and J lost 4 bases, with 14 bases between them. The CDR3 runs 14 residues. As DNA, the CDR3 is TGTGCCAGCGGGCGTCGTAAAAGCACCGGGGAGCTGTTTTTT. Translated, it gives CASGRRKSTGELFF.

This chain uses TRBV30 with TRBJ2-7; TRBD1 is a possible D gene (6 bases). This CDR3 has 14 amino acids. Per germline, CDR1 GTSNPN and CDR2 SVGIG (reference sequence). Trimming stripped 4 bases from V and 1 base from J, with 14 bases between. The CDR3 spells CAWKKQGTSYEQYF. CDR3 coding DNA: TGTGCCTGGAAGAAACAGGGTACTTCCTACGAGCAGTACTTC.

The chain employs TRBV6-2 or TRBV6-3 and TRBJ2-7; TRBD1 might be the D (5 bases). The CDR3 has 14 amino acids. V was clipped by 0 bases and J by 2 bases, with 8 bases between them. Per germline, CDR1 MNHEY and CDR2 SVGEGT. CDR3 region: CASSYSTGTYEQYF. CDR3 DNA sequence: TGTGCCAGCAGTTACTCCACAGGAACCTACGAGCAGTACTTC.

This chain connects TRBV24-1 to TRBJ2-5, with 7 bases aligning to TRBD1. CDR1 KGHDR and CDR2 SFDVKD come from the germline V gene. The CDR3 extends over 16 amino acids. V lost 0 bases, J lost 9 bases, and 12 bases stayed unmatched. The CDR3 is CATSDLGTAGEMAQYF. The CDR3 nucleotides read TGTGCCACCAGTGATTTGGGGACAGCCGGTGAAATGGCCCAGTACTTC.

The chain is built from TRBV6-5 and TRBJ1-1; unclear D gene. Trimming stripped 5 bases from V and 8 bases from J, with 18 bases between. This CDR3 is 14 amino acids long. CDR1 and CDR2 (germline): MNHEY, SVGAGI. The CDR3 protein is CASSPRTLTTEAFF. The DNA for the CDR3 is TGTGCCAGCAGTCCTCGGACTCTAACTACGGAAGCTTTCTTT.